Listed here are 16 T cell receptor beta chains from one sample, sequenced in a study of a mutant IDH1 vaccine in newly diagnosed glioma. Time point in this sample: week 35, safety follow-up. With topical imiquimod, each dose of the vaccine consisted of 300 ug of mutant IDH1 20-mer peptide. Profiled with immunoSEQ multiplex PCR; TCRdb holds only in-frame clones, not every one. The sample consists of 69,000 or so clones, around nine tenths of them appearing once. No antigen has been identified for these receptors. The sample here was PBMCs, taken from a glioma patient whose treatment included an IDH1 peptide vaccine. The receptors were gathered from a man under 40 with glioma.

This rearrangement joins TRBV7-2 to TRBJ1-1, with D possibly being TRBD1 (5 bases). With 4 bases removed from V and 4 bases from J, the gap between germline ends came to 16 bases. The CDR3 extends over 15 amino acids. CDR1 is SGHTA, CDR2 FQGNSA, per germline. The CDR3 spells CASSSVRQRPTEAFF. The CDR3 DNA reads TGTGCCAGCAGCTCCGTCCGACAGAGGCCCACTGAAGCTTTCTTT.

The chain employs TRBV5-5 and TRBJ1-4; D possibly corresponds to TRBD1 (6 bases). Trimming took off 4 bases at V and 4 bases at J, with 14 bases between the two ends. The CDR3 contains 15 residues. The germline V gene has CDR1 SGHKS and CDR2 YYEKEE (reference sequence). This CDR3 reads CASSVQGQGNEKLFF. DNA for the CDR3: TGTGCCAGCAGCGTCCAGGGGCAGGGTAATGAAAAACTGTTTTTT.

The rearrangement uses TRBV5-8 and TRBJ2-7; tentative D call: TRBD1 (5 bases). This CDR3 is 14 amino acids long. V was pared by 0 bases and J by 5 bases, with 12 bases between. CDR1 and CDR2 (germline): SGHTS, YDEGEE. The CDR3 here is CASSLEGPPDEQYF. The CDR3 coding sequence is TGTGCCAGCAGCTTGGAGGGGCCCCCCGACGAGCAGTACTTC.

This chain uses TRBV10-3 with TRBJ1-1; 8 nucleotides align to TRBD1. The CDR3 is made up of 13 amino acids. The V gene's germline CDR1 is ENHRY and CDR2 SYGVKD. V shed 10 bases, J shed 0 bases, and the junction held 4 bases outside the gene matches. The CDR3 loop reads CATAGQVNTEAFF. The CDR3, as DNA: TGTGCCACCGCGGGACAGGTGAACACTGAAGCTTTCTTT.

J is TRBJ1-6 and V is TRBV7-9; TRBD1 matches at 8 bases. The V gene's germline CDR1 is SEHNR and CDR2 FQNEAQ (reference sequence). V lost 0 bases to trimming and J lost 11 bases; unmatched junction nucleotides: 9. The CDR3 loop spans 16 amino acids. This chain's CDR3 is CASSLAGQGHPTPLHF. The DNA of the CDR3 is TGTGCCAGCAGCTTAGCAGGACAGGGCCATCCAACACCCCTCCACTTT.

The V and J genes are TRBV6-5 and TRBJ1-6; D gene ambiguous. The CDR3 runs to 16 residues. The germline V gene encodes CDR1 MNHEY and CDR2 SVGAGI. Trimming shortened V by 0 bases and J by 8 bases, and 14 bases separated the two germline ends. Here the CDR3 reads CASSYSAVGLDSPLHF. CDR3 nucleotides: TGTGCCAGCAGTTACTCCGCCGTCGGGCTTGATTCACCCCTCCACTTT.

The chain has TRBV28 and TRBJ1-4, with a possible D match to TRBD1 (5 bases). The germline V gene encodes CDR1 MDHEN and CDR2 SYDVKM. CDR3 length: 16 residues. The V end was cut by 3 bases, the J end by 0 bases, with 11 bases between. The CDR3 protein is CASSFRAGPTNEKLFF. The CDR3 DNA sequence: TGTGCCAGCAGTTTCAGGGCAGGACCAACTAATGAAAAACTGTTTTTT. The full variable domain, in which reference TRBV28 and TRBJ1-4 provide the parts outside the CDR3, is DVKVTQSSRYLVKRTGEKVFLECVQDMDHENMFWYRQDPGLGLRLIYFSYDVKMKEKGDIPEGYSVSREKKERFSLILESASTNQTSMYLCASSFRAGPTNEKLFFGSGTQLSVL.

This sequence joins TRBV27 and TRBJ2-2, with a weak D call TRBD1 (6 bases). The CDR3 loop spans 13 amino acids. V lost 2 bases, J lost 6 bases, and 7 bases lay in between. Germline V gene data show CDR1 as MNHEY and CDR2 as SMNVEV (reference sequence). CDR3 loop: CASSLDRSGELFF. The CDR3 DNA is TGTGCCAGCAGTTTAGACAGGTCCGGGGAGCTGTTTTTT.

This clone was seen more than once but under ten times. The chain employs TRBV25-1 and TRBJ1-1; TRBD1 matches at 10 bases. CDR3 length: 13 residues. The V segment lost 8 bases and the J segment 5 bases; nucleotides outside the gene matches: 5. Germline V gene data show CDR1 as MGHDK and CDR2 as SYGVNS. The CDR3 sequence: CASGTGVGTEAFF. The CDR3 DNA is TGTGCCAGCGGGACAGGGGTCGGGACTGAAGCTTTCTTT.

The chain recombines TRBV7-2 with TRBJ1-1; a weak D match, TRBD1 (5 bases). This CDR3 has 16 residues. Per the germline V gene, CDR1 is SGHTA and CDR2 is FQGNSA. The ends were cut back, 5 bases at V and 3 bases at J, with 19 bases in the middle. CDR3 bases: TGTGCCAGCAGCCCCATTCTGAACAGGAGAGACACTGAAGCTTTCTTT. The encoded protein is CASSPILNRRDTEAFF.

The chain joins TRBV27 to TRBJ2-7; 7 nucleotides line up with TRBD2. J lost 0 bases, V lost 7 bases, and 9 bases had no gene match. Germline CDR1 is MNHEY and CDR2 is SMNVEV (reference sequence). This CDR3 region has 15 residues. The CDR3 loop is CASTPSGKSSYEQYF. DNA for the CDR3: TGTGCCAGCACGCCTAGCGGAAAGAGCTCCTACGAGCAGTACTTC.

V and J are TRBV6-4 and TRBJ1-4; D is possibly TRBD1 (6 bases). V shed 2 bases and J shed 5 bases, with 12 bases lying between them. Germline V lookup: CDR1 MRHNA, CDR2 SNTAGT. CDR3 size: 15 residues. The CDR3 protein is CASSDPRQENEKLFF. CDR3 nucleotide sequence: TGTGCCAGCAGTGACCCCCGACAGGAGAATGAAAAACTGTTTTTT.

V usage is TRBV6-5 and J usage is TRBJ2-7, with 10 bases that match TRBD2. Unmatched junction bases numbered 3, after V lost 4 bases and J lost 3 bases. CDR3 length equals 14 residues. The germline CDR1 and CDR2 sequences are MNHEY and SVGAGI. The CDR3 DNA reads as TGTGCCAGCAGTTCCGGACTAGCGGACTACGAGCAGTACTTC. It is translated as CASSSGLADYEQYF.

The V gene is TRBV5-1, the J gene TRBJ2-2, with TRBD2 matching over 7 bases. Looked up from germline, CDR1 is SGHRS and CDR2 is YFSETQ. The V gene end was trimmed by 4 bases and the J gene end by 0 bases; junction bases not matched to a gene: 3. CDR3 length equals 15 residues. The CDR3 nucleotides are TGCGCCAGCAGCGTAGGGACTACGAACACCGGGGAGCTGTTTTTT. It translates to CASSVGTTNTGELFF.

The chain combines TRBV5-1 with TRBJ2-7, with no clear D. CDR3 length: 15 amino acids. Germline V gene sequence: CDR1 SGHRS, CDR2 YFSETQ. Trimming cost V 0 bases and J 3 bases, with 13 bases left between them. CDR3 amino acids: CASSLEADPHYEQYF. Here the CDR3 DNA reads TGCGCCAGCAGCTTGGAGGCTGATCCTCACTACGAGCAGTACTTC.

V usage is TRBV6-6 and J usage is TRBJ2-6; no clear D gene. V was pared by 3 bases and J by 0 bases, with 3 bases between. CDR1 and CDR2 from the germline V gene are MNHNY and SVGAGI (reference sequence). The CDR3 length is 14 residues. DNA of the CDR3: TGTGCCAGCAGTTATTCCTCTGGGGCCAACGTCCTGACTTTC. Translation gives CASSYSSGANVLTF.